The entry that follows covers one T cell receptor (beta chain) sequence. Clinical histories supplied by participants themselves formed the basis of cohort assignment. The sample belongs to a study of blood T cell repertoires in COVID-19. Clones were sequenced by immunoSEQ multiplex PCR, and TCRdb holds only the in-frame ones, with some missing. This table holds approximately 230,000 clones, roughly 87% found once. This TCR derives from a woman aged 25 to 45 with acute COVID-19. The sample comprised PBMCs or T cells enriched from blood (not recorded which).

The DNA of the CDR3 is TGTGCCAGCAGACCCTCCGGGACATCGGTCTTCGAGCAGTACTTC. Residues: CASRPSGTSVFEQYF. The J gene is TRBJ2-7, the V gene TRBV6-5, with TRBD1 as a possible D gene (6 bases). The germline V gene has CDR1 MNHEY and CDR2 SVGAGI. V dropped 6 bases and J dropped 6 bases, with 21 bases sitting between them. This CDR3 comprises 15 residues.